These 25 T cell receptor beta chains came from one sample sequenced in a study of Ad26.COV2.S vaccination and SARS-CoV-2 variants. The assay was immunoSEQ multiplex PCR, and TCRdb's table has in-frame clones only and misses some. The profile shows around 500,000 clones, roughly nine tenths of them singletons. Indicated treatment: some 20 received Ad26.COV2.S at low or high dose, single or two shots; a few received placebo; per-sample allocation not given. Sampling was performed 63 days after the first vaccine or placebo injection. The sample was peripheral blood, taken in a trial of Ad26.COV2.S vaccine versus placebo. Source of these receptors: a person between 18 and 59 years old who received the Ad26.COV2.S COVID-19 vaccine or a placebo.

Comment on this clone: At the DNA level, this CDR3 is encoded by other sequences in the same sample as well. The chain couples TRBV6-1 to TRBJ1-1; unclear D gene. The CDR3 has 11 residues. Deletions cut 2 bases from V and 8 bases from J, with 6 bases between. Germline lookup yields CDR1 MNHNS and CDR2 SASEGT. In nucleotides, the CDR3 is TGTGCCAGCAGTGAAAACAGAGAAGCTTTCTTT. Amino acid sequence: CASSENREAFF.

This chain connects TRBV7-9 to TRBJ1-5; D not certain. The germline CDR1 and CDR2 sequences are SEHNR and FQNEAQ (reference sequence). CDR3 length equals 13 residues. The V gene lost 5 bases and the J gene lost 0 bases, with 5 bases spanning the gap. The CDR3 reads CASSGYSNQPQHF. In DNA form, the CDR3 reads TGTGCCAGCAGCGGTTATAGCAATCAGCCCCAGCATTTT.

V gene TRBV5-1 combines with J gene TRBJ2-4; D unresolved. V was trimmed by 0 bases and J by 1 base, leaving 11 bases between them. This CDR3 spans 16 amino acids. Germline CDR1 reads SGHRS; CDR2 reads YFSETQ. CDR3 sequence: CASSLVGIGAKNIQYF. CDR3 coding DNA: TGCGCCAGCAGCTTGGTAGGCATTGGGGCCAAAAACATTCAGTACTTC.

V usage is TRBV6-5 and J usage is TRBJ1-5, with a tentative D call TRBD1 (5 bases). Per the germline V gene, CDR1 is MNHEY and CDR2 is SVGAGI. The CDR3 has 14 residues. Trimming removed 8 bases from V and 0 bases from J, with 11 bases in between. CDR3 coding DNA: TGTGCCAGCGGTTTGAGGGGTAGCAATCAGCCCCAGCATTTT. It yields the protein CASGLRGSNQPQHF.

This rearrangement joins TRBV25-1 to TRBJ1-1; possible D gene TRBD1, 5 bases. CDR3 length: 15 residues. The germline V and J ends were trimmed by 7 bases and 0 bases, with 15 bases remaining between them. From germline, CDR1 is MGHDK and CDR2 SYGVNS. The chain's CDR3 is CASTPQGDMNTEAFF. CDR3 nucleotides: TGTGCCAGCACCCCTCAAGGGGATATGAACACTGAAGCTTTCTTT.

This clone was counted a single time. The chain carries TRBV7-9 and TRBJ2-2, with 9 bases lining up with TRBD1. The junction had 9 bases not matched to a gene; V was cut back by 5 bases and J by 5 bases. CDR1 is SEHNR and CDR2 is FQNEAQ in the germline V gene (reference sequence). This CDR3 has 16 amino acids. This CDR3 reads CASSPPRTGETGELFF. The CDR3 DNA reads TGTGCCAGCAGCCCTCCCCGGACAGGGGAGACCGGGGAGCTGTTTTTT.

In DNA form, the CDR3 reads TGTGCCACCAGCAGAGTTATACTGAACACTGAAGCTTTCTTT. Its translation: CATSRVILNTEAFF. This chain joins TRBV15 and TRBJ1-1, with D hard to call. The V and J ends lost 1 base and 0 bases respectively, with 6 bases between them. The CDR3 has 14 residues. Germline CDR1 LNHNV, CDR2 YYDKDF (reference sequence).

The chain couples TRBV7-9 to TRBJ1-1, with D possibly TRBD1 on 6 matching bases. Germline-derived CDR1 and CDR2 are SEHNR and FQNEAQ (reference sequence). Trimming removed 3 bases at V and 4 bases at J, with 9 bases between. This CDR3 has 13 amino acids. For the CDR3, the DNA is TGTGCCAGCAGCTTCCCAGGGGTCACTGAAGCTTTCTTT. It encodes CASSFPGVTEAFF. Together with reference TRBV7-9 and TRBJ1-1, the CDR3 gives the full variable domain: DTGVSQNPRHKITKRGQNVTFRCDPISEHNRLYWYRQTLGQGPEFLTYFQNEAQLEKSRLLSDRFSAERPKGSFSTLEIQRTEQGDSAMYLCASSFPGVTEAFFGQGTRLTVV.

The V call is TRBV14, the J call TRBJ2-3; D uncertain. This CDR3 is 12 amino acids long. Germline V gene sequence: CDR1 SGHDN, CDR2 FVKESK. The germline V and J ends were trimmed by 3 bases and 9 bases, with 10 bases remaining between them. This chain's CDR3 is CASSHSSRTQYF. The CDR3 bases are TGTGCCAGCAGCCATAGCAGTCGGACGCAGTATTTT.

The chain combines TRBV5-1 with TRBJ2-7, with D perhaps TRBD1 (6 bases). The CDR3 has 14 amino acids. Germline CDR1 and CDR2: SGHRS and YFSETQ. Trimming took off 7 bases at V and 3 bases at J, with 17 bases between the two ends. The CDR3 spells CASGRGQGLYEQYF. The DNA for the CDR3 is TGCGCCAGCGGACGCGGGCAGGGGCTCTACGAGCAGTACTTC.

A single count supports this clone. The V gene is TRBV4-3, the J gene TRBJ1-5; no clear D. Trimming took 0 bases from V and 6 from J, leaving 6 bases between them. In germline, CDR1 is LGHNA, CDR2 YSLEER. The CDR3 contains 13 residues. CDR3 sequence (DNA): TGCGCCAGCAGCCAAGAGGTAGGTCAGCCCCAGCATTTT. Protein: CASSQEVGQPQHF.

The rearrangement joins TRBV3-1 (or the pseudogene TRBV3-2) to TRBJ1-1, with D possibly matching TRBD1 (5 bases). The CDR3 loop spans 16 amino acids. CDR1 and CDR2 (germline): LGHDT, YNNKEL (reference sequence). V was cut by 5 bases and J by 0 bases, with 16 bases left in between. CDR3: CASSNSRGSMNTEAFF. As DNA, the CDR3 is TGTGCCAGCAGCAACTCCCGGGGGTCGATGAACACTGAAGCTTTCTTT.

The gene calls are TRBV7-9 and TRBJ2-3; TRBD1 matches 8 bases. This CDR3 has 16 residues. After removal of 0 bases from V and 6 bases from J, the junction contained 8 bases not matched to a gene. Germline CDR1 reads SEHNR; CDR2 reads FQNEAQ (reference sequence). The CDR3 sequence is CASSLASGGGHDTQYF. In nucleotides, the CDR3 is TGTGCCAGCAGCTTAGCGTCAGGGGGCGGTCACGATACGCAGTATTTT.

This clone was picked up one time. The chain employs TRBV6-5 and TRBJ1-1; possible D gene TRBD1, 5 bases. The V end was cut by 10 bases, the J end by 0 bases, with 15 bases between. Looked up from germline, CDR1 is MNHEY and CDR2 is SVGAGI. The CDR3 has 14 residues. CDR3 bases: TGTGCCACCAAGGATGAGGGGATGAACACTGAAGCTTTCTTT. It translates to CATKDEGMNTEAFF.

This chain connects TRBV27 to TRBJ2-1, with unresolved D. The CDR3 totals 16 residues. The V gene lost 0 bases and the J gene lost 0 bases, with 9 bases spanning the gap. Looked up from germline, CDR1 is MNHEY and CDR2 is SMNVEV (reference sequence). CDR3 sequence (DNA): TGTGCCAGCAGTTTATCGTACCCGAGCTCCTACAATGAGCAGTTCTTC. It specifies CASSLSYPSSYNEQFF.

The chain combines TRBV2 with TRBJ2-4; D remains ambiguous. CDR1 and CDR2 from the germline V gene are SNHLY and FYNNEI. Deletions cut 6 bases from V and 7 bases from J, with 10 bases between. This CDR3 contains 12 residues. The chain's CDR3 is CASRDLGNIQYF. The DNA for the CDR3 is TGTGCCAGCAGGGACCTTGGGAACATTCAGTACTTC.

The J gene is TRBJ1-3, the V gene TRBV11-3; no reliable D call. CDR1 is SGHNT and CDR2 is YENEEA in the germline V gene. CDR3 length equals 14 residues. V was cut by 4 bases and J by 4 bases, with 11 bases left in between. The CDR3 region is CASSSGGSGNTIYF. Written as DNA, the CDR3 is TGTGCCAGCAGCTCGGGAGGGTCCGGAAACACCATATATTTT. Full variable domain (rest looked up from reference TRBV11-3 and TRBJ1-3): EAGVVQSPRYKIIEKKQPVAFWCNPISGHNTLYWYLQNLGQGPELLIRYENEEAVDDSQLPKDRFSAERLKGVDSTLKIQPAELGDSAVYLCASSSGGSGNTIYFGEGSWLTVV.

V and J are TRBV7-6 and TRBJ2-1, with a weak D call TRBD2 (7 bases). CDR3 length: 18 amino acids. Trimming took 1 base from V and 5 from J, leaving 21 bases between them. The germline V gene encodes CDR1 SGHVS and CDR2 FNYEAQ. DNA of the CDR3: TGTGCCAGCAGCTTAGTATTGTCGCGGGGGCCCTGGGACAATGAGCAGTTCTTC. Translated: CASSLVLSRGPWDNEQFF. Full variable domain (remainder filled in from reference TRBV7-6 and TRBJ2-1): GAGVSQSPRYKVTKRGQDVALRCDPISGHVSLYWYRQALGQGPEFLTYFNYEAQQDKSGLPNDRFSAERPEGSISTLTIQRTEQRDSAMYRCASSLVLSRGPWDNEQFFGPGTRLTVL.

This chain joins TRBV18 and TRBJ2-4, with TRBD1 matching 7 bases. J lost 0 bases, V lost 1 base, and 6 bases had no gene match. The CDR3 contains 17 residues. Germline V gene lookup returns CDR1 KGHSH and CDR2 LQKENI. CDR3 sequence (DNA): TGTGCCAGCTCACCACAGTACAGGGGCCTAGCCAAAAACATTCAGTACTTC. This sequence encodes CASSPQYRGLAKNIQYF.

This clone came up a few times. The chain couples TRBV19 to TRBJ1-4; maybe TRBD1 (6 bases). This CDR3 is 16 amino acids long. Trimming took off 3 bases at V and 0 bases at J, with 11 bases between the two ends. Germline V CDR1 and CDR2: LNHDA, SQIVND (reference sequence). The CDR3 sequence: CASSITGPATNEKLFF. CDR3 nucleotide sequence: TGTGCCAGTAGTATTACAGGGCCAGCAACTAATGAAAAACTGTTTTTT.

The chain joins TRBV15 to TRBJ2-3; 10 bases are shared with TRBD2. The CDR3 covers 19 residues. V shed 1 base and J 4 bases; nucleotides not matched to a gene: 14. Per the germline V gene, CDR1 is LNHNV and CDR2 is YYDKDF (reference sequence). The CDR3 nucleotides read TGTGCCACCAGCAGAGTCCCTCCCAGAGCTAGCGGGAGCCCAGATACGCAGTATTTT. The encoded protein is CATSRVPPRASGSPDTQYF.

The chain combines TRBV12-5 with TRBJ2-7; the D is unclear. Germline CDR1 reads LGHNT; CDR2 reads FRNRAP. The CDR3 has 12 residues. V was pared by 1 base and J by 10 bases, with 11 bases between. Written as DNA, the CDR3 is TGTGCTAGTGGTTTGGATATAAACCGACAGTACTTC. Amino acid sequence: CASGLDINRQYF.

CDR3 bases: TGTGCCACCGGACCAGGGGGTTCTGAAAAACTGTTTTTT. This encodes CATGPGGSEKLFF. The chain joins TRBV2 to TRBJ1-4; 7 bases align to TRBD1. This CDR3 is 13 amino acids long. V lost 10 bases and J lost 7; bases outside the gene matches: 9. CDR1 SNHLY and CDR2 FYNNEI come from the germline V gene. The full variable domain, rest sourced from reference TRBV2 and TRBJ1-4, is EPEVTQTPSHQVTQMGQEVILRCVPISNHLYFYWYRQILGQKVEFLVSFYNNEISEKSEIFDDQFSVERPDGSNFTLKIRSTKLEDSAMYFCATGPGGSEKLFFGSGTQLSVL.

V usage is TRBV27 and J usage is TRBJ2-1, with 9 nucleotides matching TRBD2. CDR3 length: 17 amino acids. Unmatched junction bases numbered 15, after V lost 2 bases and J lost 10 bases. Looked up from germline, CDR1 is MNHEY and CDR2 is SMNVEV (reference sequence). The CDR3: CASSLIHLAGYPGEQFF. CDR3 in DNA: TGTGCCAGCAGTTTAATTCACCTAGCGGGGTACCCAGGGGAGCAGTTCTTC.

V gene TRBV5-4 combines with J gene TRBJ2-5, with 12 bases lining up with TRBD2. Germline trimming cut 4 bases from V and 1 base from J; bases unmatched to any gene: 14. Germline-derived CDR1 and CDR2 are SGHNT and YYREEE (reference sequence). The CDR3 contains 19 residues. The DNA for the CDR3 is TGTGCCAGCAGCGGCGAGTTCGTGACTAGCGGGGGTTTCCAAGAGACCCAGTACTTC. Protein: CASSGEFVTSGGFQETQYF.